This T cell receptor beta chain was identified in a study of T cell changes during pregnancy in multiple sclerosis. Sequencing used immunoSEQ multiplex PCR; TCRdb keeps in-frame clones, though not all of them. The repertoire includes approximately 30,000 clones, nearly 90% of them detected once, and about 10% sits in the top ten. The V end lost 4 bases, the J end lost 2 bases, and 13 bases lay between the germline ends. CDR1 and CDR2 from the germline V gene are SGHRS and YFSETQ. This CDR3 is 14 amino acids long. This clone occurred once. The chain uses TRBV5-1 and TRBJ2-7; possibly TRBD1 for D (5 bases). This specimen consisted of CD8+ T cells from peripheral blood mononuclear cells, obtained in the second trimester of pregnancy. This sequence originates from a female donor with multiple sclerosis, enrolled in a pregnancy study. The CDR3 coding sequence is TGCGCCAGCAGCGAGCCAGTAGGGGCCTACGAGCAGTACTTC. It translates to CASSEPVGAYEQYF.